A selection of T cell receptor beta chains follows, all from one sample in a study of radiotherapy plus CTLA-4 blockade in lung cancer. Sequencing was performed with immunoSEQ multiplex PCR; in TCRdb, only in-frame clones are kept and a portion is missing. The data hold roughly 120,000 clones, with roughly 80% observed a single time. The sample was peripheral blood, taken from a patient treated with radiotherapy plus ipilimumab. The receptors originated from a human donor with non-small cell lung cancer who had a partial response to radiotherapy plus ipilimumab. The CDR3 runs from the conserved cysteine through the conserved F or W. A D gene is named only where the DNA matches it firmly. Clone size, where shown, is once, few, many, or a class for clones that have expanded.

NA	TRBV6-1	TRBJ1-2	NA	TGTGCCAGCAGTTGGCGGGACCAGGCGGGAAAGAGCTACACCTTC	CASSWRDQAGKSYTF
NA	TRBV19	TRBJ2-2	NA	TGTGCCAGTAACCCCCGGGTTCCCTACACCGGGGAGCTGTTTTTT	CASNPRVPYTGELFF
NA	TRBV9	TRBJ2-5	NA	TGTGCCAGCAGCCTAGCCCCCGGGGTCCGAGAGACCCAGTACTTC	CASSLAPGVRETQYF
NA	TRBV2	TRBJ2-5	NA	TGTGCCAGCAGTGAATTTGGGGCAGGGGCAGGGAGTGGGACCCAGTACTTC	CASSEFGAGAGSGTQYF
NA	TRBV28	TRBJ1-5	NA	TGTGCCAGCAGTTTAGGAGGGGATGGCAATCAGCCCCAGCATTTT	CASSLGGDGNQPQHF
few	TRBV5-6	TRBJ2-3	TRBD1	TGTGCCAGCAGCCAGAGGGCAGGGGGTTTCTCAGATACGCAGTATTTT	CASSQRAGGFSDTQYF
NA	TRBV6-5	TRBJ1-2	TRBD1	TGTGCCAGCAGTTACGATGGGACAGGTACCGAGGGCTACACCTTC	CASSYDGTGTEGYTF
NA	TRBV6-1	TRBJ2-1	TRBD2	TGTGCCAGCACAGTTGGCGGGAGCGGGGACAATGAGCAGTTCTTC	CASTVGGSGDNEQFF
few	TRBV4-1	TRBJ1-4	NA	TGCGCCAGCAGCCAAGTGGCTGTTAATGAAAAACTGTTTTTT	CASSQVAVNEKLFF
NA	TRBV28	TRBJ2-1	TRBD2	TGTGCCAGCGGGGGACTACTTGAGCAGTTCTTC	CASGGLLEQFF
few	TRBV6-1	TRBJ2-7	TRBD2	TGTGCCGATGGGGAGGCGGGAGGCGCCCAGCAGTACTTC	CADGEAGGAQQYF
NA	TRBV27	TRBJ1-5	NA	TGTGCCAGCAGTCCCGTGGGGGCTATTCAGCCCCAGCATTTT	CASSPVGAIQPQHF
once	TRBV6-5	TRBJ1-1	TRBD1	TGTGCCAGCAGTTTGGACAGGGAGGACACTGAAGCTTTCTTT	CASSLDREDTEAFF
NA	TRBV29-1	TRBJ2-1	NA	TGCAGCGCCCTTCTCCCAGGGAATGAGCAGTTCTTC	CSALLPGNEQFF
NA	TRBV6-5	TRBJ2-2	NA	TGTGCCAGCAAGGGGCAGGTTAACACCGGGGAGCTGTTTTTT	CASKGQVNTGELFF
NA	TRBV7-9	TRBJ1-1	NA	TGTGCCAGCAGCCCGGGGGTGACTGAAGCTTTCTTT	CASSPGVTEAFF
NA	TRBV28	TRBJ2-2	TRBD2	TGTGCCAGTATCGCGGGACTAGCGAACACCGGGGAGCTGTTTTTT	CASIAGLANTGELFF
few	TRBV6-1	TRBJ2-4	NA	TGTGCCAGCAGTGAAGGACTCCTAAGGTCCCTAGGCATTCAGTACTTC	CASSEGLLRSLGIQYF
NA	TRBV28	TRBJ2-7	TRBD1	TGTGCCAGCAGTTCACAGGGGGCCTACGAGCAGTACTTC	CASSSQGAYEQYF
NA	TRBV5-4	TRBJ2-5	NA	TGTGCCAGCAGCTTGGGGCAGATGAAGGAGACCCAGTACTTC	CASSLGQMKETQYF
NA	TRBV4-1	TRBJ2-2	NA	TGCGCCAGCAGCCAAGGAGGTGGGAGGAACACCGGGGAGCTGTTTTTT	CASSQGGGRNTGELFF
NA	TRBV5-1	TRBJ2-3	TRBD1	TGCGCCAGCAGCTTGTTTACAGGGGGCGCGGATACGCAGTATTTT	CASSLFTGGADTQYF
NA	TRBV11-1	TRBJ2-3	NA	TGTGCCACCCGGTTAGGGGGGGCGGCAGATACGCAGTATTTT	CATRLGGAADTQYF
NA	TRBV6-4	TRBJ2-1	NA	TGTGCCATGCAAACAGGGGAGGACAATGAGCAGTTCTTC	CAMQTGEDNEQFF
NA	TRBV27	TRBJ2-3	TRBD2	TGTGCCAGCAGTGAAATGGGACTAGCGTTGACAGATACGCAGTATTTT	CASSEMGLALTDTQYF